This T cell receptor beta chain is from a study of T cell repertoires in cytomegalovirus infection (dated by TCRdb to about 2019). With respect to the entire study: Recently identified HLA-C-restricted CMV epitopes, whose presentation resists viral immunomodulation, were targeted by peptide stimulations together with well-studied HLA-B-restricted epitopes. The HLA type of each donor mattered for the analysis, because public TCR beta signatures pointed to carriage of CMV infection along with the matching HLA type.

Taken from the germline V gene, the CDR1 and CDR2 loops are SGHVS and FNYEAQ. Compared with germline, V lacks 3 bases and J lacks 3 bases; bases without a gene match: 11. The CDR3 holds 16 amino acids from the cysteine to the phenylalanine. Solely the CDR3 DNA is kept, with 48 bases framed from the first base. Findings and caveats that apply to the study as a whole: The ex vivo response was dominated by HLA-C-restricted CMV-specific TCR beta clonotypes, which also provided the single most frequent clonotype in two of eight donors. Carriers of CMV infection plus the relevant HLA type were discriminated by the cumulative frequency of public TCR beta family members in the study cohort and in an independent 352-donor cohort.

The treatment or condition label of this sample denotes: in vitro stimulation with specific CMV peptide epitopes to enrich CMV-specific T cells. Reads for this sample came from an Illumina HiSeq 1500. TCRdb handled the public reads itself, with Q25 trimming in fastp and clone calling in MiXCR, and kept productive beta chains. Rows merge per CDR3 protein into single entries with the most common DNA and genes. The sample profile shows some 500,000 distinct CDR3 sequences; 35% to 50% of them were found once. Clones ranked in the top ten supply more than 40% of the sample. This clonotype has a handful of counts. This receptor's antigen is unknown. Base qualities are missing; no much larger clone stands one base away.

The sample consisted of cultured PBMCs, taken from culture after CMV antigen stimulation. The source is a human donor in good health (CMV status not recorded). Some clones in this sample may be carry-over from other donors' samples. The chain is made from TRBV7-6 and TRBJ2-7, with TRBD1 matching 7 junction bases. The DNA reads TGTGCCAGCAGCTTTTTGGGTATGGGACAGCTCTACGAGCAGTACTTC. Its amino acids are CASSFLGMGQLYEQYF.